This T cell receptor (beta chain) was recorded in a study of HIV-infected children after antiretroviral therapy interruption. A 3' RACE protocol on RNA, with unique molecular identifiers, produced the TCR library. TCRdb re-derived calls from the 3' RACE reads in MiXCR, one entry per CDR3 protein. The sample holds approximately 96,000 distinct CDR3 sequences; 6.9% are singletons and the top ten take around 1.1%. This clonotype was detected ten times or more. The CDR3 loop spans 15 amino acids. V lost 7 bases, J lost 9 bases, and 12 bases stayed unmatched. CDR1 MNHEY and CDR2 SVGEGT come from the germline V gene. This sample's treatment: PENTA 11 planned treatment interruption arm or continuous ART arm.

V and J are TRBV6-2 or TRBV6-3 and TRBJ2-1; 10 nucleotides agree with TRBD2. This receptor was identified in a pool of human donors with HIV. The material was CD45RA+ CD4+ T cells from PBMCs, pooled from several time points, obtained from a donor given antiretroviral therapy, either interrupted or continuous. Subset here: naive CD4+ CD45RA+ CD45RO- T cells. CDR3 amino acids: CASTRSSGGLTEQFF. The CDR3 nucleotides are TGTGCCAGCACGAGGAGTAGCGGGGGGCTCACTGAGCAGTTCTTC.